A selection of T cell receptor beta chains follows, all from one sample in a study of cytomegalovirus exposure and HLA in healthy donors. The repertoire was sequenced with immunoSEQ multiplex PCR; TCRdb's copy has only in-frame clones and lacks some. The data contain around 190,000 clones, over 60% of them singletons. The source material was PBMCs. The receptors come from a woman aged 40 to 50 in good health and CMV-seronegative. CDR3s include the opening cysteine and the closing phenylalanine or tryptophan. D genes are given only for firm matches.

j_call	d_call	v_call	cdr3_aa
TRBJ2-7	.	TRBV4-3	CASSPRVAASYEQYF
TRBJ2-7	.	TRBV5-5	CASSLALGVPYEQYF
TRBJ1-1	.	TRBV7-2	CASSLDRVKWTEAFF
TRBJ2-3	TRBD1	TRBV29-1	CSVAGQGRGTDTQYF
TRBJ1-1	.	TRBV9	CASSVEGHMNTEAFF
TRBJ2-5	TRBD2	TRBV30	CAWSHGREGETQYF
TRBJ2-3	.	TRBV10-2	CASSLTDTQYF
TRBJ2-3	TRBD2	TRBV4-2	CASTVSGRESTDTQYF
TRBJ1-1	.	TRBV7-2	CASSLPQTRAFF
TRBJ1-1	.	TRBV10-3	CAIRGPGITEAFF
TRBJ2-6	TRBD1	TRBV4-2	CASSQEWDRASGANVLTF
TRBJ1-1	.	TRBV15	CATSTFQGYTEAFF
TRBJ1-2	TRBD1	TRBV7-2	CASSSLDRGLAGYTF
TRBJ1-2	TRBD1	TRBV11-3	CASSFFGQGITNYGYTF
TRBJ1-2	.	TRBV11-2	CASSFSDGLRYGYTF
TRBJ2-1	.	TRBV27	CASSLGSNEQFF
TRBJ1-1	.	TRBV6-1	CASSRWWEAFF
TRBJ2-4	.	TRBV2	CASRGGQGVAKNIQYF
TRBJ1-2	TRBD1	TRBV14	CASSPRQGDGYTF
TRBJ1-1	TRBD1	TRBV30	CAWSYGQGGLTEAFF
TRBJ2-1	TRBD2	TRBV5-4	CASSFPGGGRANNEQFF
TRBJ1-5	TRBD1	TRBV7-9	CASSHGQGVSPQHF
.	.	TRBV29-1	CSVVLRSTYEQYF
TRBJ2-7	.	TRBV9	CASSVGRTREYEQYF
TRBJ2-5	.	TRBV18	CASSPLASGMQETQYF
TRBJ1-3	.	TRBV4-1	CASSQDPRGSGNTIYF
TRBJ1-5	.	TRBV19	CATQNPTATNQPQHF
TRBJ2-7	TRBD2	TRBV30	CAWSTTSGALYEQYF
TRBJ2-6	.	TRBV9	CASSVELGRLNSGANVLTF
TRBJ1-2	TRBD1	TRBV9	CASSADRDMNYGYTF
TRBJ2-1	.	TRBV6-6	CASSSIQTGGQFF
TRBJ1-2	.	TRBV29-1	CSVELQNYGYTF
TRBJ2-2	TRBD2	TRBV4-3	CASSPHGASGQNTGELFF
TRBJ1-4	.	TRBV28	CASRPGSFGEKLFF
TRBJ1-2	TRBD1	TRBV5-5	CASSVQAGQGVYTF
TRBJ2-3	TRBD2	TRBV6-6	CASSYRREGTDTQYF
TRBJ2-7	TRBD2	TRBV5-1	CASSLGDYPYEQYF
TRBJ2-2	TRBD1	TRBV10-3	CAISDYRGKDGELFF
TRBJ1-4	TRBD1	TRBV10-3	CAISRGLATNEKLFF
TRBJ2-7	TRBD1	TRBV5-5	CASSSPGQGVYEQYF